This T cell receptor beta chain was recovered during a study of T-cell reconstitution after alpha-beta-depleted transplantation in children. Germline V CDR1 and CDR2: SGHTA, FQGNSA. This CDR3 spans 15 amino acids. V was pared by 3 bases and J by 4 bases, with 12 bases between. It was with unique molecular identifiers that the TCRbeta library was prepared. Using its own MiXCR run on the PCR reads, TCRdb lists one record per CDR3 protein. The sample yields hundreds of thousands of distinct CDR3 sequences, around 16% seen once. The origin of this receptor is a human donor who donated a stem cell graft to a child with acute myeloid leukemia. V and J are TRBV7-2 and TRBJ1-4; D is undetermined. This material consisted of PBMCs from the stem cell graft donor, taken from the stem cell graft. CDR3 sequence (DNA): TGTGCCAGCAGCTTTGACCCAGGAAGTAATGAAAAACTGTTTTTT. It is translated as CASSFDPGSNEKLFF.